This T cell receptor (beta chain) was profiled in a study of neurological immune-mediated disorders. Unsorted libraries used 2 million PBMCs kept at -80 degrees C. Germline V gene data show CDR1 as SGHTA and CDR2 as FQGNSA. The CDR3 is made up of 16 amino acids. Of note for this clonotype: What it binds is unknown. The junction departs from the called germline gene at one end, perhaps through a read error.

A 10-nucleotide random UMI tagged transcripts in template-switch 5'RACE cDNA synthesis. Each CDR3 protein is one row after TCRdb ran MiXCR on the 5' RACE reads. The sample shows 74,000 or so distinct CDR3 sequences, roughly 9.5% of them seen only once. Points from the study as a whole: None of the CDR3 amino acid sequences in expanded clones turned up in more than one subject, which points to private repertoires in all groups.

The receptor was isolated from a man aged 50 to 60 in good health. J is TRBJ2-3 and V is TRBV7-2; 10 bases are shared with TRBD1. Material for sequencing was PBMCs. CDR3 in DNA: TGTGCCAGCAGCCGTTTTGGGACAGGGGACACAGATACGCGGTATTTT. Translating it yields CASSRFGTGDTDTRYF.